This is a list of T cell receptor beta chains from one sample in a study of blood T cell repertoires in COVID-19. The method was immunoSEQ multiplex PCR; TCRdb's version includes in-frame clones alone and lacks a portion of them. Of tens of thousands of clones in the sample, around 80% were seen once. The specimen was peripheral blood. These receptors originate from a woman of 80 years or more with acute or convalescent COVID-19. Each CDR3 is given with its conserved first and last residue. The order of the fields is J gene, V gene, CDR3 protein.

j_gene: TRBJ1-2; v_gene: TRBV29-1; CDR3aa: CSVASSTGDYGYTF
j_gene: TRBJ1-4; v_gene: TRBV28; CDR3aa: CASSLRQGNEKLFF
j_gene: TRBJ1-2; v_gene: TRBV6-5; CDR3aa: CASSQGVYGYTF
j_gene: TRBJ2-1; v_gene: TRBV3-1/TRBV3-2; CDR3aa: CASSQVSRNEQFF
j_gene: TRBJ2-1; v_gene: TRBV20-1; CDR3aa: CSVQGTNEQFF
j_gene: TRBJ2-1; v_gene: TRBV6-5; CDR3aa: CASSYADRGRKQFF
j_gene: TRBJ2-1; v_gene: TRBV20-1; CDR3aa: CSASWGRSYNEQFF
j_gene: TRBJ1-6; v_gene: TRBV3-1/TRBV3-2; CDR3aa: CASSVGVPISYHNSPLHF
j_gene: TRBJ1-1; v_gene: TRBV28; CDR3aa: CASSTAGAEAFF
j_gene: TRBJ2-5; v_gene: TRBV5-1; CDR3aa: CASSLDRQETQYF
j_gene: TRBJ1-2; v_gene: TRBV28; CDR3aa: CASSSMAGNYGYTF
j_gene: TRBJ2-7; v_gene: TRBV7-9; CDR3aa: CASSLLGSNYEQYF
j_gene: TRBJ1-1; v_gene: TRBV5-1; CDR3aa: CASSLTNTEAFF
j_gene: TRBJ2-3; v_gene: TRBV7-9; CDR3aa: CASSLSKTGPRLTDTQYF
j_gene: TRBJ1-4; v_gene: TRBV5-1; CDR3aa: CASSLVQSGNEKLFF
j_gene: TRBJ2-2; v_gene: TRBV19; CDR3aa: CATSLAGESGELFF
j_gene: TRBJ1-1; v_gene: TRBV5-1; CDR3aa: CASSLGTGGSHTEAFF
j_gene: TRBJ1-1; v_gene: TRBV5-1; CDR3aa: CASSPQGGGEAFF
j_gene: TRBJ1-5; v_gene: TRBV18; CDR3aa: CASSPVEDNQPQHF
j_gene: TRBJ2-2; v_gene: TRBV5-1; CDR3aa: CASSLQAGELFF
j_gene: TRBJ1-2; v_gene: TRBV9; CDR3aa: CASSPLQGAGNGYTF
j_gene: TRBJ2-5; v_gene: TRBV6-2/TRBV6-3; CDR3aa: CASSYVGRMETQYF
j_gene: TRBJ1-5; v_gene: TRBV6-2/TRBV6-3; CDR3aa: CASSDDRGRPQHF
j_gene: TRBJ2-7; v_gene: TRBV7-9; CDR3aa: CASTRTEIAYEQYF
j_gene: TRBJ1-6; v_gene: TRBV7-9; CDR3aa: CASSLLTGGNSPLHF
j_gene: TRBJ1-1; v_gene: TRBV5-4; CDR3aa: CASSLDGTPSRGAFF
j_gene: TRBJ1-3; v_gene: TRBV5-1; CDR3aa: CASSPQGAGNTIYF
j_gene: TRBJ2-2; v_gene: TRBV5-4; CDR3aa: CASSFGQPGELFF